One sample yielded the 21 T cell receptor beta chains listed below, sequenced in a study of circulating CD8 cells and anti-PD-1 response in melanoma. Sorting of live CD3+CD8+TCRalphabeta+ cells by PD-1 and/or TIGIT gave four subsets. Each library started from roughly 15 ng of total RNA using the QIAseq Immune Repertoire TCR panel. TCRdb analysed the reads with MiXCR anew, one entry per CDR3 protein. The table shows 1,200 or so distinct CDR3 sequences, with 9.8% occurring only once. Sample: CD8+ T cells from PBMCs, taken at baseline or after one month of anti-PD-1 therapy (not recorded which). The receptors come from a human donor with melanoma.

This clonotype is medium-sized. This chain connects TRBV19 to TRBJ2-7; no firm D call. V lost 3 bases and J lost 4, with 13 bases in between. The CDR3 consists of 14 residues. Germline CDR1 LNHDA, CDR2 SQIVND (reference sequence). The CDR3: CASSIKAAVYEQYF. The CDR3 coding sequence is TGTGCCAGTAGTATCAAGGCTGCAGTTTACGAGCAGTACTTC.

This clonotype counts as medium-sized (0.01 to 0.1%). The V and J genes are TRBV19 and TRBJ2-1; no reliable D call. This CDR3 contains 13 residues. CDR1 and CDR2 from the germline V gene are LNHDA and SQIVND (reference sequence). V gave up 3 bases and J gave up 4 bases, with 7 bases separating them. CDR3 sequence reads: CASSITGYNEQFF. Written as DNA, the CDR3 is TGTGCCAGTAGTATTACTGGATACAATGAGCAGTTCTTC.

A note on this clonotype: Likely a read error: the CDR3 ends without its conserved phenylalanine or tryptophan. The chain recombines TRBV19 with TRBJ2-1, with 7 bases matching TRBD1. There are 16 residues in the CDR3. The V gene's germline CDR1 is LNHDA and CDR2 SQIVND (reference sequence). CDR3 DNA: TGTGCCAGTAGTAGGTACAGGGGATCCTCCAACAATGAGCAGTTCGTC. It translates to CASSRYRGSSNNEQFV.

This clonotype is labeled medium-sized (0.01 to 0.1%). This sequence joins TRBV9 and TRBJ2-3; possibly TRBD1 for D (6 bases). This CDR3 comprises 16 residues. V lost 0 bases and J lost 4, with 15 bases in between. Germline V lookup: CDR1 SGDLS, CDR2 YYNGEE. This CDR3 is CASSVGAGDKADTQYF. The CDR3 DNA is TGTGCCAGCAGCGTAGGGGCAGGGGATAAGGCAGATACGCAGTATTTT.

This clonotype was detected a few times. The CDR3: CASTSYTTDTQYF. CDR3 sequence (DNA): TGTGCCAGTACCTCGTACACCACAGATACGCAGTATTTT. This sequence joins TRBV19 and TRBJ2-3; no firm D call. Germline lookup yields CDR1 LNHDA and CDR2 SQIVND (reference sequence). V was cut by 7 bases and J by 2 bases, with 10 bases left in between. This CDR3 spans 13 amino acids.

Within the sample, this clonotype is medium-sized (0.01 to 0.1%). J is TRBJ2-1 and V is TRBV7-2; 9 bases line up with TRBD1. The V segment lost 5 bases and the J segment 4 bases; nucleotides outside the gene matches: 3. Germline CDR1 SGHTA, CDR2 FQGNSA. The CDR3 runs 14 residues. The CDR3 bases are TGTGCCAGCAGCCCTGGGACAGGGTACAATGAGCAGTTCTTC. Amino acids: CASSPGTGYNEQFF.

This clonotype qualifies as medium-sized. The DNA for the CDR3 is TGTGCTAGTGGTTTGGTAGAGGGGCTGTTCTACGAGCAGTACTTC. Protein: CASGLVEGLFYEQYF. The gene calls are TRBV12-5 and TRBJ2-7, with D perhaps TRBD1 or TRBD2 (5 bases each). The CDR3 is 15 amino acids. Trimming shortened V by 0 bases and J by 3 bases, and 12 bases separated the two germline ends. The V gene's germline CDR1 is LGHNT and CDR2 FRNRAP.

The chain is built from TRBV2 and TRBJ2-7, with 10 bases lining up with TRBD1. The CDR3 loop spans 16 amino acids. Per the germline V gene, CDR1 is SNHLY and CDR2 is FYNNEI. With V trimmed by 3 bases and J by 3 bases, 8 bases remained unmatched. CDR3 DNA sequence: TGTGCCAGCAGTGAGGTTCGGACAGGGGGTCACTACGAGCAGTACTTC. Translated, it gives CASSEVRTGGHYEQYF.

The V call is TRBV27, the J call TRBJ2-1; TRBD1 matches at 8 bases. The germline V gene has CDR1 MNHEY and CDR2 SMNVEV (reference sequence). The CDR3 runs 13 residues. Losses at the gene ends were 5 bases for V and 8 bases for J; bases not matched to a gene: 5. The CDR3: CASSQVRGHEQFF. CDR3 coding DNA: TGTGCCAGCAGTCAAGTCAGGGGGCATGAGCAGTTCTTC.

CDR3 nucleotide sequence: TGTGCCAGCGGAGAGACAGACCACGCTAACACTGAAGCTTTCTTT. This gives the protein CASGETDHANTEAFF. This chain uses TRBV6-2 or TRBV6-3 with TRBJ1-1, with D perhaps TRBD1 (5 bases). Trimming removed 8 bases at V and 2 bases at J, with 18 bases between. CDR3 length: 15 amino acids. Germline V lookup: CDR1 MNHEY, CDR2 SVGEGT.

Points on this clonotype: A much larger clonotype is one base distant, so this may be a read error. In this CDR3 the conserved last residue, phenylalanine or tryptophan, is missing, so a read error is likely. The chain carries TRBV19 and TRBJ2-4, with D possibly called TRBD1 or TRBD2 (5 bases each). V shed 5 bases and J shed 0 bases, with 11 bases lying between them. This CDR3 region has 15 residues. The germline V gene encodes CDR1 LNHDA and CDR2 SQIVND (reference sequence). In nucleotides, the CDR3 is TGTGCCAGTAGTCTGGGACGGTCAGCCAAAAACATTCAGTACTCC. This codes for CASSLGRSAKNIQYS.

By share of the sample, this clonotype is medium-sized. The chain joins TRBV4-3 to TRBJ2-7; D is uncertain. This CDR3 has 14 residues. V was cut by 0 bases and J by 6 bases, with 12 bases left in between. Germline V gene sequence: CDR1 LGHNA, CDR2 YSLEER. The CDR3 coding sequence is TGCGCCAGCAGCCAAGATTGGGCAGTAACCGAGCAGTACTTC. Encoded protein: CASSQDWAVTEQYF.

This clonotype qualifies as large (0.1 to 1%). The chain combines TRBV9 with TRBJ2-1; D may match TRBD1 or TRBD2 (6 bases each). Germline-derived CDR1 and CDR2 are SGDLS and YYNGEE. The V end was cut by 1 base, the J end by 8 bases, with 16 bases between. The CDR3 extends over 15 amino acids. CDR3 DNA: TGTGCCAGCAGCGTATGGGGGGCCCTTGGGGATGAGCAGTTCTTC. Translating gives CASSVWGALGDEQFF. Full variable domain (remainder filled in from reference TRBV9 and TRBJ2-1): DSGVTQTPKHLITATGQRVTLRCSPRSGDLSVYWYQQSLDQGLQFLIQYYNGEERAKGNILERFSAQQFPDLHSELNLSSLELGDSALYFCASSVWGALGDEQFFGPGTRLTVL.

This clonotype is medium-sized within its sample. The chain uses TRBV29-1 and TRBJ2-7; D may match TRBD1 or TRBD2 (5 bases each). CDR1 is SQVTM and CDR2 is ANQGSEA in the germline V gene. This CDR3 is built from 12 residues. Trimming removed 5 bases at V and 0 bases at J, with 8 bases between. CDR3 nucleotides: TGCAGCGTTCGGGGCTTCTCCTACGAGCAGTACTTC. Its translation is CSVRGFSYEQYF.

In its sample, this clonotype is medium-sized (0.01 to 0.1%). The gene calls are TRBV2 and TRBJ2-5; perhaps TRBD1 as D (5 bases). The CDR3 sequence is 13 residues long. CDR1 and CDR2 from the germline V gene are SNHLY and FYNNEI. V lost 4 bases and J lost 0, with 6 bases in between. This chain's CDR3 is CASSGQNQETQYF. The DNA of the CDR3 is TGTGCCAGCAGTGGACAGAACCAAGAGACCCAGTACTTC.

In its sample, this clonotype ranks as medium-sized. The chain links TRBV19 to TRBJ1-1; 9 nucleotides match TRBD1. The CDR3 loop spans 13 amino acids. CDR1 and CDR2 (germline): LNHDA, SQIVND (reference sequence). V was pared by 10 bases and J by 4 bases, with 7 bases of the junction left unmatched. The CDR3 loop reads CATVPTGGTEAFF. As DNA, the CDR3 is TGTGCCACGGTCCCGACAGGGGGCACTGAAGCTTTCTTT. The full variable domain, completed using reference TRBV19 and TRBJ1-1, is DGGITQSPKYLFRKEGQNVTLSCEQNLNHDAMYWYRQDPGQGLRLIYYSQIVNDFQKGDIAEGYSVSREKKESFPLTVTSAQKNPTAFYLCATVPTGGTEAFFGQGTRLTVV.

The rearrangement links TRBV7-2 to TRBJ2-7; weak D call: TRBD1 (5 bases). CDR3 length: 16 amino acids. Trimming removed 5 bases at V and 0 bases at J, with 17 bases between. CDR1 is SGHTA, CDR2 FQGNSA, per germline. The CDR3 protein is CASSRRQGKYSYEQYF. The CDR3, as DNA: TGTGCCAGCAGCCGCCGGCAGGGCAAATACTCCTACGAGCAGTACTTC.

On this clonotype: Since a much larger clone is just one base distant, this may be a read error. The chain joins TRBV5-6 to TRBJ2-5; TRBD1 is a possible D gene (6 bases). Germline CDR1 and CDR2: SGHDT and YYEEEE. This CDR3 spans 15 amino acids. Trimming removed 5 bases from V and 1 base from J, with 15 bases in between. Written as DNA, the CDR3 is TGTGCCAGCAGTGTAGATGGGGGCTGCCAAGAGACCCAGTACTTC. Protein: CASSVDGGCQETQYF.

Sample share makes this clonotype medium-sized (0.01 to 0.1%). The rearrangement joins TRBV29-1 to TRBJ2-2; TRBD1 matches at 7 bases. The CDR3 contains 13 residues. Germline CDR1 is SQVTM and CDR2 is ANQGSEA. V shed 5 bases, J shed 5 bases, and the junction held 5 bases outside the gene matches. The CDR3 DNA reads as TGCAGCGTTCTTGGGACAGCTACCGGGGAGCTGTTTTTT. Translated: CSVLGTATGELFF.

This clonotype was seen only a few times. The chain employs TRBV14 and TRBJ2-7; the D call may be TRBD1 or TRBD2 (5 bases each). Trimming pared 0 bases from V and 7 bases from J, leaving 19 bases between. The CDR3 sequence is 16 residues long. CDR1 and CDR2 from the germline V gene are SGHDN and FVKESK. CDR3: CASSQDFGRDQWEQYF. The CDR3 nucleotides read TGTGCCAGCAGCCAAGATTTTGGCAGGGACCAGTGGGAGCAGTACTTC. Based on the CDR3 plus reference TRBV14 and TRBJ2-7, the full variable domain is EAGVTQFPSHSVIEKGQTVTLRCDPISGHDNLYWYRRVMGKEIKFLLHFVKESKQDESGMPNNRFLAERTGGTYSTLKVQPAELEDSGVYFCASSQDFGRDQWEQYFGPGTRLTVT.

In its sample, this clonotype is large. This chain joins TRBV19 and TRBJ1-2; 10 bases align to TRBD1. The V and J ends lost 7 bases and 8 bases, in that order; junction bases with no gene match: 7. The CDR3 runs to 13 residues. Germline assignment: CDR1 LNHDA and CDR2 SQIVND (reference sequence). The CDR3 sequence: CASIPGTGVGYTF. The CDR3 nucleotides are TGTGCCAGTATTCCCGGGACAGGGGTCGGCTACACCTTC.